This T cell receptor (beta chain) was recovered during a study of blood T cell repertoires in COVID-19. As for the study in general: Collection of acute and convalescent COVID-19 samples took place in the United States, Italy and Spain. In each case, the material was cDNA or gDNA derived from T cells, B-cell-depleted T cells, or PBMCs.

This CDR3 spans 17 amino acids. V was pared by 4 bases and J by 4 bases, with 20 bases between. Germline V gene sequence: CDR1 SNHLY, CDR2 FYNNEI. In the original workflow: Researchers report that nucleated cell counts were estimated from reference gene primer amplification. Sequenced by immunoSEQ multiplex PCR; TCRdb stores in-frame clones only, minus some. V, J and clone size derive from that table, while D and trimming were established from the DNA sequence. The sample holds 200,000 to 300,000 clones, more than 80% seen once. The TCR sequence derives from a woman between 40 and 50 years old with acute or convalescent COVID-19. This chain connects TRBV2 to TRBJ1-5, with D maybe TRBD1 (5 bases). Sequences were obtained from peripheral blood. The CDR3 nucleotides read TGTGCCAGCAGTGTATACCGGGACTTAGGAGCTAATCAGCCCCAGCATTTT. Its translation: CASSVYRDLGANQPQHF.